This TCR beta chain was identified in a study of human T cells and chemical hapten exposure. Study-level background: TCR yield per sample varied, mainly due to pooled library volumes. Regarding the study as a whole: Sensitization with DPC brought no change to TCRs above 1 in 1000 in frequency.

This clonotype was seen a few times. Antigen specificity is unknown. CDR3 size: 14 residues. Germline CDR1 reads LGHDT; CDR2 reads YNNKEL (reference sequence). Trimming left V 4 bases short and J 3 bases short, with 11 bases between. Before extraction, the whole blood was not fractionated, and total RNA was taken from it. Unique molecular identifiers were linked by the library to individual cDNA molecules. Original methodology: There were a median of approximately 96,000 TCRs per sample, with a range from roughly 20,000 to 700,000. TCRdb ran MiXCR on the 5' RACE reads and lists one entry per CDR3 protein. The authors' filters were not applied to this entry. Of 110,000 or so distinct CDR3 sequences detected, around a fifth appear once; the ten largest clones hold roughly 2.8%.

The clonotype comes from a human donor in good health. V usage is TRBV3-1 and J usage is TRBJ2-3, with D hard to call. CDR3 bases: TGTGCCAGCAGCCCCCGATGGAGTACAGATACGCAGTATTTT. Protein product: CASSPRWSTDTQYF.